The present T cell receptor beta chain was sequenced within a study of blood T cells in healthy people across ages. Primed by a sample-barcoded 5' primer and a J-beta primer mix, a second PCR proceeded for 7 to 11 cycles. TCRdb redid the calling of the 5' RACE reads with MiXCR, one entry per CDR3 protein. Here the sample spans hundreds of thousands of distinct CDR3 sequences, approximately 52% being singletons. CDR1 is LGHDT, CDR2 YNNKEL, per germline (reference sequence). Trimming removed 4 bases from V and 0 bases from J; junction bases left unmatched: 9. The CDR3 is made up of 16 amino acids. Donors gave 8.5 to 10 milliliters of peripheral blood apiece. The amount of total RNA extracted per sample was at least 6 micrograms. Turning to this clonotype: Its antigen is currently unknown.

Study results and caveats: Without sorted subsets, naive and antigen-experienced compartments could not be conclusively compared.

This chain links TRBV3-1 with TRBJ2-7, with TRBD1 matching 7 bases. The sequence derives from a woman of 80 years or more in good health. Sequenced sample: blood. The CDR3 loop reads CASSPWTGQISYEQYF. DNA of the CDR3: TGTGCCAGCAGCCCCTGGACAGGCCAAATCTCCTACGAGCAGTACTTC.